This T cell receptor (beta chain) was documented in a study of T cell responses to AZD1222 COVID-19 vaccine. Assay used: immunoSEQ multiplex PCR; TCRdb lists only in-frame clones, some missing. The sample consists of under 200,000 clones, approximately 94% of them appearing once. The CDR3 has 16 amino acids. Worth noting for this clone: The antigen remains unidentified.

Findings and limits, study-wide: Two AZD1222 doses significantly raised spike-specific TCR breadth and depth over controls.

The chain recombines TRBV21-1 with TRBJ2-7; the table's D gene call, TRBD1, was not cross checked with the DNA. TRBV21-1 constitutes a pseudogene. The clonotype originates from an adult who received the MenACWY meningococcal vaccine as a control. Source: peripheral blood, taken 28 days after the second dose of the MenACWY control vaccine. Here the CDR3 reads CASSISPTGPFYEQYF. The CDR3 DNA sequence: TGTGCCAGCAGCATCTCCCCGACAGGGCCCTTCTACGAGCAGTACTTC.